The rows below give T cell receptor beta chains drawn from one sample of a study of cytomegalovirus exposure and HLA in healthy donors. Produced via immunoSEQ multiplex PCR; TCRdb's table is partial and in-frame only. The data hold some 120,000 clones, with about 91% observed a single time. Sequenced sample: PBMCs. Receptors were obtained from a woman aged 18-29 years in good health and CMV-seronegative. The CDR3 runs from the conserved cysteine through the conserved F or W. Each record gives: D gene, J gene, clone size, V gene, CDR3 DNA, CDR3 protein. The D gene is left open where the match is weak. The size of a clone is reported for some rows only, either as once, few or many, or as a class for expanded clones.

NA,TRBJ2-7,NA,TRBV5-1,TGCGCCAGCAGCTTGGAGGCCCATAGCGGCACCTACGAGCAGTACTTC,CASSLEAHSGTYEQYF
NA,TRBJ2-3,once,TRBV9,TGTGCCAGCAGCCCGAGTCCGAGGACTTTTCCCACAGATACGCAGTATTTT,CASSPSPRTFPTDTQYF
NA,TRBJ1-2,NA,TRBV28,TGTGCCAGCAGCCCATGGGGGGACGGCTACACCTTC,CASSPWGDGYTF
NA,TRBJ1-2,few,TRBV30,TGTGCCGGCATGACAGACAGCTATGGCTACACCTTC,CAGMTDSYGYTF
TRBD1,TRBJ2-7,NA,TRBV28,TGTGCCAGCAGTTTACAACGGACAGGGATGGAGCAGTACTTC,CASSLQRTGMEQYF
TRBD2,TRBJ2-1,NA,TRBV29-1,TGCAGCGGGGGACTAGACGGGACCAAGAGCTCCTACAATGAGCAGTTCTTC,CSGGLDGTKSSYNEQFF
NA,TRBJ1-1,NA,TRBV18,TGTGCCAGCTCACCGTCCGGGGTCACTGAAGCTTTCTTT,CASSPSGVTEAFF
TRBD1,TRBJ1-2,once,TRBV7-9,TGTGCCAGCACCCCTCTAGACAGGGACAACTATGGCTACACCTTC,CASTPLDRDNYGYTF
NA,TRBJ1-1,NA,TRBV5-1,TGCGCCAGCAGCCAGGACACCGAGAACACTGAAGCTTTCTTT,CASSQDTENTEAFF
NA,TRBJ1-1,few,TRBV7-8,TGTGCCAGCAGCATGGTTCACAGGGCCAGGTGGACTGAAGCTTTCTTT,CASSMVHRARWTEAFF
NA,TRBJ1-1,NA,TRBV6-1,TGTGCCAGCAGTGTCGGCAGGTCGAACACTGAAGCTTTCTTT,CASSVGRSNTEAFF
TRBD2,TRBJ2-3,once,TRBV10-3,TGTGCCATCAGTGAACTAGCGGGTACCACAGATACGCAGTATTTT,CAISELAGTTDTQYF
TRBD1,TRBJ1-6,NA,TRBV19,TGTGCCAGTAGCCAGACAGGGGGCAATTCACCCCTCCACTTT,CASSQTGGNSPLHF
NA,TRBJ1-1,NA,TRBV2,TGTGCCAGCACCAGTTCCTTGGCCGAAGCTTTCTTT,CASTSSLAEAFF
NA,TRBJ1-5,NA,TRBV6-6,TGTGCCAGCAGTTACAGGCGAGGGCACCGGAATCAGCCCCAGCATTTT,CASSYRRGHRNQPQHF
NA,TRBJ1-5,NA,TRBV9,TGTGCCAGCAGCGCAGGACCGGGATGGGTGGATCAGCCCCAGCATTTT,CASSAGPGWVDQPQHF